This T cell receptor beta chain stems from a study of T cells in Graves' hyperthyroidism and ophthalmopathy. Whole-study context: Upon initial diagnosis and before any treatment, peripheral blood was collected.

RNA transcripts served as the template for amplifying TCR beta CDR3 regions. TCR CDR3 underwent first-round RT-PCR with the HTBI primer set. Using its own MiXCR run on the multiplex PCR reads, TCRdb lists one record per CDR3 protein. The sample shows approximately 400,000 distinct CDR3 sequences, 15% to 17% of them seen only once. Hyperthyroidism of Graves' type that showed no ophthalmopathy progression within 18 months was stable. In making diagnoses, clinical symptoms, serum thyroxine and TRAb, thyroid ultrasound and orbital computed tomography were all used. V lost 0 bases to trimming and J lost 0 bases; unmatched junction nucleotides: 6. This CDR3 spans 17 amino acids. Germline V gives CDR1 SGDLS, CDR2 YYNGEE. This clonotype appeared many times.

This clonotype was sampled from a woman between 18 and 29 years old with Graves' hyperthyroidism. The sequencing sample was made of blood. The V call is TRBV9, the J call TRBJ2-3, with TRBD1 matching over 8 bases. CDR3: CASSVDGQGHSTDTQYF. The CDR3 bases are TGTGCCAGCAGCGTAGACGGACAGGGTCATAGCACAGATACGCAGTATTTT.